Listed here are 18 T cell receptor beta chains from one sample, sequenced in a study of regulatory T cells in long-lasting Graves disease. CDR3 regions were amplified by Arm-PCR using iRepertoire HTBI primers to build TCR beta libraries. TCRdb passed the multiplex PCR reads through MiXCR, listing each CDR3 protein once. The table lists roughly 490,000 distinct CDR3 sequences, 20% to 25% of them singletons. Stated time point: persistent/refractory GD, antithyroid drugs over 5 years with positive TRAb. The TCR library was made from RNA that had been extracted from PBMCs in TRIzol. Specimen: peripheral blood mononuclear cells (PBMCs), collected when the disease was refractory, from a patient treated with antithyroid drugs. Every receptor here comes from a female donor with Graves disease.

This clonotype has ten or more counts. This chain uses TRBV28 with TRBJ1-4; tentative D call: TRBD1 (6 bases). CDR1 and CDR2 (germline): MDHEN, SYDVKM. The germline V and J ends were trimmed by 4 bases and 0 bases, with 15 bases remaining between them. The CDR3 length is 17 residues. CDR3 in DNA: TGTGCCAGCAGTTCTACAGGGCGGGCCGCAACTAATGAAAAACTGTTTTTT. Protein sequence: CASSSTGRAATNEKLFF.

This clonotype was observed a handful of times. Its ends do not fully match the called genes, so a read error is possible. The chain employs TRBV19 and TRBJ2-3, with D tentatively TRBD1 (5 bases). The V gene's germline CDR1 is LNHDA and CDR2 SQIVND (reference sequence). The CDR3 is 15 residues long. The CDR3 loop is CASSIGNRFGGERYF. CDR3 nucleotide sequence: TGTGCCAGTAGTATAGGAAACAGGTTTGGCGGTGAACGGTACTTC.

This clonotype was seen a handful of times. This rearrangement joins TRBV30 to TRBJ1-3, with no clear D. This CDR3 spans 15 amino acids. Germline lookup yields CDR1 GTSNPN and CDR2 SVGIG (reference sequence). Trimming removed 0 bases at V and 2 bases at J, with 11 bases between. DNA of the CDR3: TGTGCCTGGAGTGTAGAGGAAACGGCTGGAAACACCATATATTTT. It specifies CAWSVEETAGNTIYF.

This chain uses TRBV27 with TRBJ2-1; tentatively, D is TRBD2 (6 bases). Trimming left V 1 base short and J 9 bases short, with 13 bases between. The CDR3 consists of 14 residues. The germline CDR1 and CDR2 sequences are MNHEY and SMNVEV (reference sequence). CDR3 sequence reads: CASSLFGGAGEQFF. The CDR3 nucleotides are TGTGCCAGCAGTTTATTTGGCGGGGCGGGTGAGCAGTTCTTC.

This clonotype was counted many times. The genes are TRBV7-9 and TRBJ2-5, with 7 bases lining up with TRBD2. CDR3 length: 14 amino acids. J was trimmed by 1 base and V by 5 bases; bases with no gene match: 4. Germline lookup yields CDR1 SEHNR and CDR2 FQNEAQ (reference sequence). The CDR3 region has the DNA TGTGCCAGCAGCCTAGGGACTACCCAAGAGACCCAGTACTTC. Its translation is CASSLGTTQETQYF.

As to this clonotype: With a much larger clone just one base away, this may be a read error. Because the CDR3 is missing its conserved closing phenylalanine or tryptophan, this is likely a read error. The chain is built from TRBV29-1 and TRBJ2-7, with D possibly matching TRBD2 (7 bases). V was clipped by 6 bases and J by 2 bases, with 23 bases between them. Germline V gives CDR1 SQVTM, CDR2 ANQGSEA. The CDR3 extends over 16 amino acids. The CDR3 here is CSVRSVRRGGAYEQYL. CDR3 bases: TGCAGCGTCCGTTCGGTTCGGAGGGGGGGGGCCTACGAGCAGTACCTC.

This clonotype turned up a few times. This rearrangement joins TRBV7-2 to TRBJ2-2; D unclear. V dropped 0 bases and J dropped 1 base, with 3 bases sitting between them. The CDR3 consists of 14 residues. Germline V gene lookup returns CDR1 SGHTA and CDR2 FQGNSA. The DNA of the CDR3 is TGTGCCAGCAGCTTAGCCCGGAACACCGGGGAGCTGTTTTTT. Amino acid sequence: CASSLARNTGELFF.

The rearrangement uses TRBV6-2 or TRBV6-3 and TRBJ2-2; the match to TRBD2 covers 13 bases. J gave up 7 bases and V 2 bases, and 13 bases lay outside the gene matches. Germline V gene lookup returns CDR1 MNHEY and CDR2 SVGEGT. This CDR3 spans 19 amino acids. The CDR3 region has the DNA TGTGCCAGCAGTTACGGACTAGCGGGGGCCCATGGCCGAGACGGGGAGCTGTTTTTT. It codes for CASSYGLAGAHGRDGELFF.

In its sample, this clonotype was seen many times. As DNA, the CDR3 is TGCAGCGTCCCGGGGCCGAGGGGCTACGAGCAGTACTTC. Protein sequence: CSVPGPRGYEQYF. The chain recombines TRBV29-1 with TRBJ2-7, with D tentatively TRBD1 or TRBD2 (5 bases each). The CDR3 length is 13 residues. V shed 6 bases and J shed 3 bases, with 15 bases lying between them. The germline gives CDR1 SQVTM, CDR2 ANQGSEA.

Many counts were recorded for this clonotype. The V gene is TRBV7-2, the J gene TRBJ1-2; D unresolved. From germline, CDR1 is SGHTA and CDR2 FQGNSA. Trimming took 0 bases from V and 8 from J, leaving 10 bases between them. The CDR3 consists of 13 residues. The CDR3 loop is CASSLAIWEGYTF. The CDR3 DNA reads TGTGCCAGCAGCTTAGCGATCTGGGAAGGCTACACCTTC.

V usage is TRBV19 and J usage is TRBJ1-5; a weak D match, TRBD1 (5 bases). Germline V lookup: CDR1 LNHDA, CDR2 SQIVND (reference sequence). Trimming left V 4 bases short and J 1 base short, with 14 bases between. This CDR3 spans 16 amino acids. The CDR3 DNA reads TGTGCCAGTAGTAGAACCCGGGACGGAAGCAATCAGCCCCAGCATTTT. Its translation: CASSRTRDGSNQPQHF.

The chain recombines TRBV28 with TRBJ2-3; D gene uncertain. Germline CDR1 and CDR2: MDHEN and SYDVKM. The V gene lost 3 bases and the J gene lost 0 bases, with 7 bases spanning the gap. This CDR3 is built from 14 residues. DNA for the CDR3: TGTGCCAGCAGTTTCTCTACTAGCACAGATACGCAGTATTTT. Translating it yields CASSFSTSTDTQYF.

This clonotype came up many times. This chain links TRBV12-3 or TRBV12-4 with TRBJ1-4, with TRBD1 as a possible D gene (5 bases). The V and J ends lost 5 bases and 7 bases respectively, with 8 bases between them. This CDR3 is 12 amino acids long. CDR3 protein: CASSRGVEKLFF. CDR3 DNA: TGTGCCAGCAGTCGAGGGGTTGAAAAACTGTTTTTT.

The chain links TRBV7-2 to TRBJ2-1, with D perhaps matching TRBD2 (7 bases). The CDR3 sequence is 14 residues long. Germline CDR1 SGHTA, CDR2 FQGNSA. V gave up 3 bases and J gave up 6 bases, with 12 bases separating them. CDR3 bases: TGTGCCAGCAGCTTCGGGGGGCCCGGCAATGAGCAGTTCTTC. Amino acid sequence: CASSFGGPGNEQFF.

The chain joins TRBV19 to TRBJ2-7; D is possibly TRBD1 (7 bases). The germline V and J ends were trimmed by 3 bases and 3 bases, with 15 bases remaining between them. This CDR3 is built from 15 residues. Per germline, CDR1 LNHDA and CDR2 SQIVND (reference sequence). For the CDR3, the DNA is TGTGCCAGTAGTATTGGGGGGACAGAATACTACGAGCAGTACTTC. This codes for CASSIGGTEYYEQYF.

The chain's CDR3 is CASTGALASEAFF. DNA for the CDR3: TGTGCCAGTACGGGGGCGCTGGCCTCTGAAGCTTTCTTT. The V and J genes are TRBV9 and TRBJ1-1, with a possible D match to TRBD1 (6 bases). Per the germline V gene, CDR1 is SGDLS and CDR2 is YYNGEE. Trimming pared 8 bases from V and 6 bases from J, leaving 17 bases between. This CDR3 has 13 amino acids.

This clonotype was seen many times. The chain recombines TRBV28 with TRBJ1-1, with TRBD1 as a possible D gene (5 bases). Deletions cut 5 bases from V and 4 bases from J, with 17 bases between. The CDR3 contains 15 residues. Germline V gene data show CDR1 as MDHEN and CDR2 as SYDVKM. CDR3 sequence: CASSPRELGGTEAFF. DNA for the CDR3: TGTGCCAGCAGTCCCAGGGAACTGGGGGGCACTGAAGCTTTCTTT.

The CDR3 DNA is TGTGCCTGGAGCCGGGTAACCGGGGAGCTGTTTTTT. Translating it yields CAWSRVTGELFF. The V and J genes are TRBV30 and TRBJ2-2; D not certain. Trimming took 3 bases from V and 5 from J, leaving 7 bases between them. Per germline, CDR1 GTSNPN and CDR2 SVGIG (reference sequence). CDR3 length: 12 residues.